This TCR beta chain was recorded in a study of TIL therapy for anti-PD-1-resistant metastatic lung cancer. Study details: Tumors were harvested before any PD-1/PD-L1 blockade. Half of patients were current or former smokers.

The libraries were made with immunoSEQ v3. Data came from immunoSEQ multiplex PCR; TCRdb stores just in-frame clones and leaves some out. The table lists tens of thousands of clones, over 70% of them singletons. Time point in this sample: pre-treatment sample, taken before nivolumab and TIL therapy. Germline-derived CDR1 and CDR2 are MDHEN and SYDVKM. V dropped 6 bases and J dropped 9 bases, with 15 bases sitting between them. The CDR3 spans 12 residues. The source of this sequence is a person between 25 and 79 years old with non-small cell lung cancer. The rearrangement uses TRBV28 and TRBJ2-7; no reliable D call. The source was blood, collected at baseline. The CDR3 bases are TGTGCCAGCAGGGGTATTGCTTTTGGGCAGTACTTC. This encodes CASRGIAFGQYF. The full variable domain, with the rest looked up from reference TRBV28 and TRBJ2-7, is DVKVTQSSRYLVKRTGEKVFLECVQDMDHENMFWYRQDPGLGLRLIYFSYDVKMKEKGDIPEGYSVSREKKERFSLILESASTNQTSMYLCASRGIAFGQYFGPGTRLTVT.